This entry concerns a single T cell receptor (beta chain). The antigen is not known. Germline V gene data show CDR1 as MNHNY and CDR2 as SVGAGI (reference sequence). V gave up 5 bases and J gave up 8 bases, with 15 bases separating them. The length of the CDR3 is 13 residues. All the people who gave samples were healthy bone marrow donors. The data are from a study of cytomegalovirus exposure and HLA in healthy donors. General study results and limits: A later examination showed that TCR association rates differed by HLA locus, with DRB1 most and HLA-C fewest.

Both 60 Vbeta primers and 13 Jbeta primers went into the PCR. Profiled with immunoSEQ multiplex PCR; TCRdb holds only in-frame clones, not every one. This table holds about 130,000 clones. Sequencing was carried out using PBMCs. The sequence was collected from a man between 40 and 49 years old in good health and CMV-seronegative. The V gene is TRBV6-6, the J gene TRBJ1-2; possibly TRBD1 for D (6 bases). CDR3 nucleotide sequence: TGTGCCAGCAGTGGATGGATTCAGGGGGGCTACACCTTC. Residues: CASSGWIQGGYTF.